The clone carrying this T cell receptor beta chain was detected many times. This sample was taken from a study of regulatory T cells in long-lasting Graves disease. Time point of the sample: newly diagnosed GD, antithyroid drugs for less than 3 months. The TCR library was made from RNA that had been extracted from PBMCs in TRIzol. V was clipped by 0 bases and J by 0 bases, with 8 bases between them. The germline CDR1 and CDR2 sequences are SGHAT and FQNNGV. This CDR3 spans 15 amino acids. Building the TCR beta libraries relied on iRepertoire HTBI primers, and CDR3 regions underwent Arm-PCR. MiXCR was run by TCRdb on the multiplex PCR reads, yielding one entry per CDR3 protein. The sample shows 440,000 or so distinct CDR3 sequences, just under 15% of them seen only once. The sample was also linked to a second study, of T cells in Graves' hyperthyroidism and ophthalmopathy.

The sequencing here drew on peripheral blood mononuclear cells (PBMCs), taken at new diagnosis, from a patient treated with antithyroid drugs. The chain links TRBV11-2 to TRBJ1-1; D is ambiguous. The TCR sequence derives from a woman aged 25 to 39 with Graves disease. The CDR3 loop is CASSLDRAVNTEAFF. The CDR3 coding sequence is TGTGCCAGCAGCTTAGATCGGGCTGTGAACACTGAAGCTTTCTTT.